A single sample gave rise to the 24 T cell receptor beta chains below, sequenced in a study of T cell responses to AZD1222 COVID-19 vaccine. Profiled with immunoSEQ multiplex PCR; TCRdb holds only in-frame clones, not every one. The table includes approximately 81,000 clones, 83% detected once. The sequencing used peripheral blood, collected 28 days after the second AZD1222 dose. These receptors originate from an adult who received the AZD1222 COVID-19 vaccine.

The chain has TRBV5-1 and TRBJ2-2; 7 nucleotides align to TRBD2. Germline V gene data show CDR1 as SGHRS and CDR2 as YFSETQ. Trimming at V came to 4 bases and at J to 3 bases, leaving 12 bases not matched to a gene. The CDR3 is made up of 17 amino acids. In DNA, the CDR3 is TGCGCCAGCAGCCTCCTGCCCCAACTAGCGCACACCGGGGAGCTGTTTTTT. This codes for CASSLLPQLAHTGELFF.

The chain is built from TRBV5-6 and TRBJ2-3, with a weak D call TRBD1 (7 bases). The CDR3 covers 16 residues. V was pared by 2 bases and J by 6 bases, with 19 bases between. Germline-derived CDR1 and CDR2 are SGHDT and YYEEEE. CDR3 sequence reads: CASSFDRAHRGDTQYF. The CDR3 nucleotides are TGTGCCAGCAGCTTCGACAGGGCACACCGGGGGGATACGCAGTATTTT.

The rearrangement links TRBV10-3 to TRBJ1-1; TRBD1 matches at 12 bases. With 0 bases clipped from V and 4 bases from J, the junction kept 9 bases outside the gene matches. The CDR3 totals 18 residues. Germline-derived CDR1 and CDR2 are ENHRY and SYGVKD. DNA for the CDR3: TGTGCCATCAGTGAGTCGATTTGGGACAGGGGGCTTCGCACTGAAGCTTTCTTT. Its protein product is CAISESIWDRGLRTEAFF.

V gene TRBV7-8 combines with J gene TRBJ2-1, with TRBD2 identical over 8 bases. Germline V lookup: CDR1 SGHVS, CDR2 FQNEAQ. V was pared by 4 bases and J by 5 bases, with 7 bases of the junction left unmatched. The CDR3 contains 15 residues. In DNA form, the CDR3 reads TGTGCCAGCAGCTCACCGGGACTAGACGACAATGAGCAGTTCTTC. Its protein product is CASSSPGLDDNEQFF.

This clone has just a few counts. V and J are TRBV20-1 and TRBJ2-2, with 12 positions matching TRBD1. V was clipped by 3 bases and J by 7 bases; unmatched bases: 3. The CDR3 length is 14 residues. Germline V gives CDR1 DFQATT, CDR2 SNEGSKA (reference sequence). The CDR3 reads CSASGTGGSGELFF. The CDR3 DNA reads TGCAGTGCTAGTGGGACAGGGGGCAGCGGGGAGCTGTTTTTT.

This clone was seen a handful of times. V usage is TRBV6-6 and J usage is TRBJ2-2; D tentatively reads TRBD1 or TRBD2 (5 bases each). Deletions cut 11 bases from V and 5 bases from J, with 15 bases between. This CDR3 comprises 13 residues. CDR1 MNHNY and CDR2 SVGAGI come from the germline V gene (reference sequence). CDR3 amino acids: CAGGPQDTGELFF. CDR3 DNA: TGTGCCGGGGGTCCCCAGGATACCGGGGAGCTGTTTTTT.

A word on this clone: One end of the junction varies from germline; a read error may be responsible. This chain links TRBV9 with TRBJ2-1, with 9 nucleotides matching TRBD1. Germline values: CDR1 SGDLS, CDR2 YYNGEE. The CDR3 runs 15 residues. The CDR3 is CASSVGDRAYDEQFF. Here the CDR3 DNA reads TGTGCCAGCAGCGTGGGGGACAGGGCCTACGATGAGCAGTTCTTC.

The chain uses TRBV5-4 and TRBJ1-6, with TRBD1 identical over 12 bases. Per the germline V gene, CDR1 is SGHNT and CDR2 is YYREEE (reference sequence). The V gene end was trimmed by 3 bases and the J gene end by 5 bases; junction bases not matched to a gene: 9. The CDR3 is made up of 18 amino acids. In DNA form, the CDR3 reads TGTGCCAGCAGCTCGGGACAGGGGGCGGATTTCGATAATTCACCCCTCCACTTT. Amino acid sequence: CASSSGQGADFDNSPLHF.

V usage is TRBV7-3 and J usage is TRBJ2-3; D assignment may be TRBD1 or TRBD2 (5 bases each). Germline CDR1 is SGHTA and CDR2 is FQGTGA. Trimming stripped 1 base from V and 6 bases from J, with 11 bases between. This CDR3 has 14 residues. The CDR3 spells CASSLKVRGDTQYF. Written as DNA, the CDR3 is TGTGCCAGCAGCTTAAAGGTCCGGGGCGATACGCAGTATTTT.

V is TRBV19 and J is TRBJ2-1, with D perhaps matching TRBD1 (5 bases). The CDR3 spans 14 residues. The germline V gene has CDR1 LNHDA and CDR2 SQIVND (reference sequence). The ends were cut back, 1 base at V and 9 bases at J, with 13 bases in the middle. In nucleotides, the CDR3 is TGTGCCAGTAGTATAGGTTGGGGCCCAAGTGAGCAGTTCTTC. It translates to CASSIGWGPSEQFF. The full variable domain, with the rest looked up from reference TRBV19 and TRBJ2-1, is DGGITQSPKYLFRKEGQNVTLSCEQNLNHDAMYWYRQDPGQGLRLIYYSQIVNDFQKGDIAEGYSVSREKKESFPLTVTSAQKNPTAFYLCASSIGWGPSEQFFGPGTRLTVL.

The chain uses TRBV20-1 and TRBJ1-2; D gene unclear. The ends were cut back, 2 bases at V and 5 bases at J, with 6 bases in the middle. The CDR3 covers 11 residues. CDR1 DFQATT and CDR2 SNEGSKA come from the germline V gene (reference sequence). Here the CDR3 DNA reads TGCAGTGCTAGATCCGGTTATGGCTACACCTTC. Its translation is CSARSGYGYTF.

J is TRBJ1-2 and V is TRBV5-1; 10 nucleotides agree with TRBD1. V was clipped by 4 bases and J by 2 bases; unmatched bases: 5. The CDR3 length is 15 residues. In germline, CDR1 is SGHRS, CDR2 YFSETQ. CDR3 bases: TGCGCCAGCAGCGGAGGGACAGGGGTAAACTATGGCTACACCTTC. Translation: CASSGGTGVNYGYTF. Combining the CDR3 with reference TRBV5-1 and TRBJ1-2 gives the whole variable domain KAGVTQTPRYLIKTRGQQVTLSCSPISGHRSVSWYQQTPGQGLQFLFEYFSETQRNKGNFPGRFSGRQFSNSRSEMNVSTLELGDSALYLCASSGGTGVNYGYTFGSGTRLTVV.

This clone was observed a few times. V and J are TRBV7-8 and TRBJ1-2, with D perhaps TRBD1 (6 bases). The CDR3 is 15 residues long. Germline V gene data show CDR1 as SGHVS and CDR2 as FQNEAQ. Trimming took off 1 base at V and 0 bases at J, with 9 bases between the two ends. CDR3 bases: TGTGCCAGCAGCTTAGTGACAGGCCCTAACTATGGCTACACCTTC. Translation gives CASSLVTGPNYGYTF.

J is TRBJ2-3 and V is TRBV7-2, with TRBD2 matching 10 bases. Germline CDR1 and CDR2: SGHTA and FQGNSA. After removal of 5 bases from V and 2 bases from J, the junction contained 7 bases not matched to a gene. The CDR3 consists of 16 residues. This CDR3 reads CASSRGLAAPTDTQYF. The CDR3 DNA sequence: TGTGCCAGCAGCAGAGGACTAGCGGCCCCCACAGATACGCAGTATTTT.

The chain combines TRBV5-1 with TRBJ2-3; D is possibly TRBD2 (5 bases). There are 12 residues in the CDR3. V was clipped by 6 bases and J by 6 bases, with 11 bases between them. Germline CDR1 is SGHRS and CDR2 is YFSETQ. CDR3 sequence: CASNEGWDTQYF. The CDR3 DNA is TGCGCCAGCAATGAGGGTTGGGATACGCAGTATTTT. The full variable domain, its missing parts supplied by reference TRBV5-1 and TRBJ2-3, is KAGVTQTPRYLIKTRGQQVTLSCSPISGHRSVSWYQQTPGQGLQFLFEYFSETQRNKGNFPGRFSGRQFSNSRSEMNVSTLELGDSALYLCASNEGWDTQYFGPGTRLTVL.

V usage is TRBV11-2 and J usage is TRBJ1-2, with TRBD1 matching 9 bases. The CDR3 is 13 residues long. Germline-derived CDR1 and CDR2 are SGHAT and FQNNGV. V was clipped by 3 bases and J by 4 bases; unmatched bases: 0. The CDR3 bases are TGTGCCAGCAGCTTGACAGGGGGCTATGGCTACACCTTC. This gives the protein CASSLTGGYGYTF.

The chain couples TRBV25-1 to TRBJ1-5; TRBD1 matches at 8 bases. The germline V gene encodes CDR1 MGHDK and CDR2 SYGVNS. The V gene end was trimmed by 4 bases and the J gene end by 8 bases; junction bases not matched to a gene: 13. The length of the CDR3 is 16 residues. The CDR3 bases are TGTGCCAGCAGTGGATCCGGGACAGGCCTTTCCGAGCCCCAGCATTTT. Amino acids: CASSGSGTGLSEPQHF.

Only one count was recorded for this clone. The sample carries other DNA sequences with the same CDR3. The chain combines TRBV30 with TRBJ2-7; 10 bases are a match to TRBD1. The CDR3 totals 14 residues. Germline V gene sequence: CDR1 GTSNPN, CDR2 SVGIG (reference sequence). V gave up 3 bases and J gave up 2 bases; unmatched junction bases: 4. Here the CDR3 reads CAWRGTGAAYEQYF. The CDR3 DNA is TGTGCCTGGAGGGGGACAGGGGCGGCCTACGAGCAGTACTTC. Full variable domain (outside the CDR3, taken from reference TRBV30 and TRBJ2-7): SQTIHQWPATLVQPVGSPLSLECTVEGTSNPNLYWYRQAAGRGLQLLFYSVGIGQISSEVPQNLSASRPQDRQFILSSKKLLLSDSGFYLCAWRGTGAAYEQYFGPGTRLTVT.

CDR3 amino acids: CASSWSGQGGQPQHF. The CDR3 nucleotides are TGTGCCAGCAGCTGGAGTGGGCAGGGGGGGCAGCCCCAGCATTTT. The chain carries TRBV7-2 and TRBJ1-5, with 7 nucleotides matching TRBD1. Trimming took 4 bases from V and 7 from J; bases not matched to a gene: 10. Per germline, CDR1 SGHTA and CDR2 FQGNSA. The CDR3 totals 15 residues.

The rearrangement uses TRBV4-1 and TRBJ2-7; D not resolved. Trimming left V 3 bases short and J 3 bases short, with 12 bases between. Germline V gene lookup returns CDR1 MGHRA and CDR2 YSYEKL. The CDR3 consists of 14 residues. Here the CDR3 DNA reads TGCGCCAGCAGCCAGGGGATTGACATCTACGAGCAGTACTTC. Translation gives CASSQGIDIYEQYF.

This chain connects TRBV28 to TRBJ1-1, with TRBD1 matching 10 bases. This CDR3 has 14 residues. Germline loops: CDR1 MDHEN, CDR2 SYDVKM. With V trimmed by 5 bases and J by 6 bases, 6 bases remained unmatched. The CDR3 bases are TGTGCCAGCAGTGGGGACAGGGGCGCACCTGAAGCTTTCTTT. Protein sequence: CASSGDRGAPEAFF.

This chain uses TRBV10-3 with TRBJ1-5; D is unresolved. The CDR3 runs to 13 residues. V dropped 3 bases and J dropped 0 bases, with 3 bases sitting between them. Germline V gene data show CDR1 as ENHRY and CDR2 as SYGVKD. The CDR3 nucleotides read TGTGCCATCAGTGACGGTAGCAATCAGCCCCAGCATTTT. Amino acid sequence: CAISDGSNQPQHF.

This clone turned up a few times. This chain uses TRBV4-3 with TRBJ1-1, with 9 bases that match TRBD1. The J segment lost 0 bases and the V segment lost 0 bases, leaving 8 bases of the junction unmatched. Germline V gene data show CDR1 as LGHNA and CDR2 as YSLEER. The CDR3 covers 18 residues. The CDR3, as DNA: TGCGCCAGCAGCCAAGAGGCCACAGGGGGCATCATGAACACTGAAGCTTTCTTT. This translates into CASSQEATGGIMNTEAFF.

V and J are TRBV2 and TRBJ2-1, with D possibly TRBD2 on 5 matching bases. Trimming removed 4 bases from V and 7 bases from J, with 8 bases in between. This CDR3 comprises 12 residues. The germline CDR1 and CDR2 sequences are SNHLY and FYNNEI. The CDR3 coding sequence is TGTGCCAGCAGTGGAGGGCGGAATGAGCAGTTCTTC. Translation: CASSGGRNEQFF.